This TCR beta chain was recovered during a study of CD8 T cells in ankylosing spondylitis. Study-level findings and limits: Both synovial fluid and blood in reactive arthritis had previously been reported to carry some motif variants. What seemed typical of ankylosing spondylitis blood was a TCR beta motif built from under 10 highly homologous variants. Matched ankylosing spondylitis synovial fluid reportedly contained a significantly enriched population of disease-linked clones.

A quantitative 5'-RACE method, one with molecular barcodes, was used to make TCR beta libraries. One entry per CDR3 protein results from TCRdb running MiXCR on the 5' RACE reads. The repertoire holds some 180,000 distinct CDR3 sequences, roughly 18% seen once, with around 4.1% in the top ten. The CDR3 sequence is 13 residues long. Germline V lookup: CDR1 DFQATT, CDR2 SNEGSKA (reference sequence). This clonotype has a count of ten or more. Its antigen is unidentified. The sequenced material came from blood, either unsorted or a sorted T cell fraction (not recorded which). The source is a male donor aged 10-30 years with ankylosing spondylitis or in good health (not recorded which). This sequence joins TRBV20-1 and TRBJ2-1; 7 bases fit TRBD2. The CDR3 sequence is CSLGGVGLDEQFF. CDR3 coding DNA: TGCAGCCTTGGGGGGGTTGGTTTGGATGAGCAGTTCTTC.